These 21 T cell receptor beta chains share one sample of origin, sequenced in a study of Ad26.COV2.S vaccination and SARS-CoV-2 variants. Data came from immunoSEQ multiplex PCR; TCRdb stores just in-frame clones and leaves some out. The data show hundreds of thousands of clones, around 89% seen once. Treatment: 15 to 20 received Ad26.COV2.S at low or high dose, single or two shots; a few received placebo; per-sample allocation not given. Samples analyzed were those drawn on day 63 after the first vaccine or placebo injection. Sequenced here: peripheral blood, sampled in a trial of Ad26.COV2.S vaccine versus placebo. The receptors shown here come from a person between 18 and 65 years old who received the Ad26.COV2.S COVID-19 vaccine or a placebo.

The DNA for the CDR3 is TGTGCCATCAGACCGGGACAGAGTCCGAGCATGAACACTGAAGCTTTCTTT. Protein: CAIRPGQSPSMNTEAFF. J is TRBJ1-1 and V is TRBV10-3; 7 positions agree with TRBD1. The trim removed 6 bases at V and 0 bases at J, leaving 13 bases unmatched. This CDR3 has 17 residues. CDR1 is ENHRY and CDR2 is SYGVKD in the germline V gene.

The chain joins TRBV13 to TRBJ2-7; tentatively, D is TRBD1 or TRBD2 (6 bases each). Trimming left V 0 bases short and J 6 bases short, with 9 bases between. Germline V gene data show CDR1 as PRHDT and CDR2 as FYEKMQ (reference sequence). The length of the CDR3 is 13 residues. CDR3 residues: CASSLGGGGEQYF. The CDR3 DNA is TGTGCCAGCAGCTTAGGAGGGGGAGGCGAGCAGTACTTC.

CDR3: CASSEGGTQYF. CDR3 sequence (DNA): TGTGCCAGCAGTGAAGGAGGGACCCAGTACTTC. V is TRBV25-1 and J is TRBJ2-5; D is perhaps TRBD2 (5 bases). V was clipped by 2 bases and J by 7 bases, with 5 bases between them. CDR1 MGHDK and CDR2 SYGVNS come from the germline V gene. This CDR3 is 11 amino acids long.

V is TRBV2 and J is TRBJ2-5; 7 nucleotides agree with TRBD1. CDR1 is SNHLY, CDR2 FYNNEI, per germline. The CDR3 runs to 13 residues. J lost 1 base, V lost 5 bases, and 1 base had no gene match. CDR3 sequence reads: CASSRQGQETQYF. Written as DNA, the CDR3 is TGTGCCAGCAGTCGACAGGGCCAAGAGACCCAGTACTTC.

V gene TRBV24-1 combines with J gene TRBJ2-3; TRBD1 matches at 7 bases. This CDR3 spans 16 amino acids. J gave up 1 base and V 0 bases, and 3 bases lay outside the gene matches. Germline CDR1 KGHDR, CDR2 SFDVKD. CDR3 residues: CATSDLSTGGTDTQYF. DNA of the CDR3: TGTGCCACCAGTGATTTGAGCACAGGGGGCACAGATACGCAGTATTTT.

With respect to this clone: This sample includes further DNA sequences coding for the same CDR3. The chain employs TRBV3-1 (or the pseudogene TRBV3-2) and TRBJ1-4; no reliable D call. Germline CDR1 and CDR2: LGHDT and YNNKEL (reference sequence). Trimming left V 3 bases short and J 7 bases short, with 3 bases between. The CDR3 runs to 11 residues. CDR3 residues: CASSQSEKLFF. The CDR3 region has the DNA TGTGCCAGCAGCCAGTCTGAAAAACTGTTTTTT.

This clone appeared a few times. Other DNA sequences of this sample code for an identical CDR3. CDR3 sequence reads: CASSLGDTQYF. CDR3 DNA sequence: TGTGCCAGCAGCTTGGGAGATACGCAGTATTTT. The chain links TRBV5-6 to TRBJ2-3, with D hard to call. Trimming removed 0 bases at V and 5 bases at J, with 1 base between. CDR1 is SGHDT and CDR2 is YYEEEE in the germline V gene. The CDR3 totals 11 residues.

The chain recombines TRBV5-1 with TRBJ1-1; a weak D match, TRBD1 (5 bases). Trimming stripped 2 bases from V and 0 bases from J, with 11 bases between. The CDR3 is 15 amino acids. Germline CDR1 and CDR2: SGHRS and YFSETQ. The CDR3: CASSFGGPMNTEAFF. The CDR3 nucleotides read TGCGCCAGCAGCTTCGGGGGACCCATGAACACTGAAGCTTTCTTT. Using reference TRBV5-1 and TRBJ1-1 for the parts outside the CDR3, the full variable domain is KAGVTQTPRYLIKTRGQQVTLSCSPISGHRSVSWYQQTPGQGLQFLFEYFSETQRNKGNFPGRFSGRQFSNSRSEMNVSTLELGDSALYLCASSFGGPMNTEAFFGQGTRLTVV.

The chain joins TRBV7-2 to TRBJ2-2, with D possibly being TRBD1 or TRBD2 (5 bases each). The CDR3 sequence is 17 residues long. CDR1 and CDR2 from the germline V gene are SGHTA and FQGNSA. Trimming pared 3 bases from V and 2 bases from J, leaving 16 bases between. CDR3 sequence reads: CASSLRPGTLNTGELFF. CDR3 coding DNA: TGTGCCAGCAGCTTGCGACCCGGGACCCTAAACACCGGGGAGCTGTTTTTT.

The gene calls are TRBV20-1 and TRBJ1-1; possible D gene TRBD1, 6 bases. The CDR3 loop spans 15 amino acids. CDR1 DFQATT and CDR2 SNEGSKA come from the germline V gene (reference sequence). V lost 3 bases and J lost 6, with 20 bases in between. CDR3 DNA: TGCAGTGCTAGTTTGGGACGTAATAAGGGGGCTGAAGCTTTCTTT. Its protein product is CSASLGRNKGAEAFF.

This chain links TRBV6-6 with TRBJ2-1; TRBD2 agrees at 7 bases. CDR3 length equals 15 residues. Germline CDR1 and CDR2: MNHNY and SVGAGI (reference sequence). Germline trimming cut 6 bases from V and 5 bases from J; bases unmatched to any gene: 10. The CDR3, as DNA: TGTGCCAGCAGCGGGGGGTCTAGGCCCGACAATGAGCAGTTCTTC. It specifies CASSGGSRPDNEQFF.

V gene TRBV7-2 combines with J gene TRBJ2-1; 11 bases fit TRBD2. Trimming removed 7 bases from V and 5 bases from J; junction bases left unmatched: 7. CDR1 and CDR2 (germline): SGHTA, FQGNSA. The CDR3 has 15 amino acids. In nucleotides, the CDR3 is TGTGCCAGCACCACTCGTAGCGGGGGGGACAATGAGCAGTTCTTC. It is translated as CASTTRSGGDNEQFF.

This clone came up once. V and J are TRBV13 and TRBJ2-7; TRBD2 matches 11 bases. Per germline, CDR1 PRHDT and CDR2 FYEKMQ (reference sequence). There are 15 residues in the CDR3. V gave up 3 bases and J gave up 3 bases; unmatched junction bases: 4. CDR3 nucleotide sequence: TGTGCCAGCAGCTTTTCCGGGACTAGCGGCTACGAGCAGTACTTC. This gives the protein CASSFSGTSGYEQYF.

The chain combines TRBV21-1 with TRBJ2-3. TRBV21-1 is termed a pseudogene. This CDR3 has 15 amino acids. DNA for the CDR3: TGTGCCAGCAGCACACAGCAGGAGAACACAGATACGCAGTATTTT. Translating it yields CASSTQQENTDTQYF.

V gene TRBV14 combines with J gene TRBJ1-3; D is undetermined. The CDR3 consists of 14 residues. CDR1 is SGHDN, CDR2 FVKESK, per germline. Between the trimmed V and J ends, which lost 2 bases and 4 bases, there was a span of 9 bases. CDR3 sequence (DNA): TGTGCCAGCAGCCAAAACGCTGGGGGAAACACCATATATTTT. It specifies CASSQNAGGNTIYF.

This clone was observed a few times. This rearrangement joins TRBV4-3 to TRBJ1-2, with 9 nucleotides matching TRBD1. CDR1 and CDR2 (germline): LGHNA, YSLEER. This CDR3 is built from 14 residues. Trimming cost V 0 bases and J 4 bases; bases outside gene matches: 0. In nucleotides, the CDR3 is TGCGCCAGCAGCCAAGAGGACAGGGGCTATGGCTACACCTTC. Protein sequence: CASSQEDRGYGYTF.

The chain uses TRBV7-2 and TRBJ2-4, with D maybe TRBD2 (6 bases). The CDR3 covers 17 residues. The V gene lost 5 bases and the J gene lost 0 bases, with 17 bases spanning the gap. Germline CDR1 and CDR2: SGHTA and FQGNSA. The CDR3 region has the DNA TGTGCCAGCAGCCCCAGCGGAGTGGGGGGAGCCAAAAACATTCAGTACTTC. Protein product: CASSPSGVGGAKNIQYF.

The chain has TRBV7-9 and TRBJ1-6; 7 positions match TRBD1. Per the germline V gene, CDR1 is SEHNR and CDR2 is FQNEAQ (reference sequence). Trimming cost V 1 base and J 6 bases; bases outside gene matches: 9. The CDR3 runs to 17 residues. The CDR3 here is CASSLGGDSLGNSPLHF. CDR3 in DNA: TGTGCCAGCAGCTTAGGAGGGGACAGTCTGGGTAATTCACCCCTCCACTTT.

This clone showed up just once. One junction end disagrees with the germline gene, perhaps due to a read error. The rearrangement joins TRBV5-1 to TRBJ2-7; no definite D call. CDR3 size: 12 residues. Germline loops: CDR1 SGHRS, CDR2 YFSETQ. Here the CDR3 reads CASSLGSGQEVF. CDR3 nucleotide sequence: TGCGCCAGCAGCTTGGGGTCGGGCCAGGAAGTTTTC.

V usage is TRBV7-2 and J usage is TRBJ2-1; 7 nucleotides align to TRBD2. This CDR3 comprises 15 residues. Trimming cost V 1 base and J 5 bases; bases outside gene matches: 5. The germline V gene encodes CDR1 SGHTA and CDR2 FQGNSA. CDR3 coding DNA: TGTGCCAGCAGCTTAGTCCCTACTAGCGACAATGAGCAGTTCTTC. This gives the protein CASSLVPTSDNEQFF. The whole variable domain, filled in from reference TRBV7-2 and TRBJ2-1, reads GAGVSQSPSNKVTEKGKDVELRCDPISGHTALYWYRQSLGQGLEFLIYFQGNSAPDKSGLPSDRFSAERTGGSVSTLTIQRTQQEDSAVYLCASSLVPTSDNEQFFGPGTRLTVL.

The rearrangement joins TRBV9 to TRBJ1-2; TRBD1 matches 9 bases. CDR1 is SGDLS and CDR2 is YYNGEE in the germline V gene. The CDR3 is made up of 13 amino acids. Trimming at V came to 3 bases and at J to 6 bases, leaving 3 bases not matched to a gene. This CDR3 reads CASSAGDRDGYTF. CDR3 nucleotide sequence: TGTGCCAGCAGCGCCGGGGACAGGGATGGCTACACCTTC.